These 30 T cell receptor beta chains originate from one sample sequenced in a study of T-cell memory formation after mild COVID-19. A single record per CDR3 protein comes from TCRdb applying MiXCR to the 5' RACE reads. The sample lists fewer than 500,000 distinct CDR3 sequences, 20% to 25% seen once, with roughly an eighth in the top ten. Sequenced input: PBMCs or a T cell subset sorted from them (not recorded which). Source of these receptors: an adult woman who had mild COVID-19 (a few samples of this study predate the infection). Cell type and time point are not known.

This clonotype was detected a few times. The genes are TRBV7-2 and TRBJ2-7, with TRBD1 matching over 9 bases. The CDR3 sequence is 12 residues long. Losses at the gene ends were 6 bases for V and 4 bases for J; bases not matched to a gene: 1. The germline gives CDR1 SGHTA, CDR2 FQGNSA. CDR3 in DNA: TGTGCCAGCAGACAGGGGGCTTACGAGCAGTACTTC. Protein: CASRQGAYEQYF.

This clonotype has only a few counts. This chain joins TRBV7-3 and TRBJ2-3; D gene unclear. The V gene lost 3 bases and the J gene lost 6 bases, with 10 bases spanning the gap. Per the germline V gene, CDR1 is SGHTA and CDR2 is FQGTGA. The CDR3 runs 13 residues. Written as DNA, the CDR3 is TGTGCCAGCAGCTTTACCCCCCAGGATACGCAGTATTTT. This gives the protein CASSFTPQDTQYF.

The chain has TRBV10-3 and TRBJ2-3; no reliable D call. Germline CDR1 ENHRY, CDR2 SYGVKD. The CDR3 consists of 13 residues. The ends were cut back, 2 bases at V and 4 bases at J, with 7 bases in the middle. This chain's CDR3 is CAISELGADTQYF. Here the CDR3 DNA reads TGTGCCATCAGTGAGCTTGGAGCAGATACGCAGTATTTT.

This clonotype was detected only a few times. V is TRBV7-9 and J is TRBJ2-5, with 9 bases that match TRBD2. CDR3 size: 15 residues. J gave up 4 bases and V 5 bases, and 8 bases lay outside the gene matches. Looked up from germline, CDR1 is SEHNR and CDR2 is FQNEAQ (reference sequence). CDR3 amino acids: CASSPMGLAAETQYF. The CDR3 nucleotides are TGTGCCAGCAGCCCGATGGGACTAGCAGCAGAGACCCAGTACTTC.

This clonotype was seen a few times. The gene calls are TRBV5-1 and TRBJ2-3, with 7 bases fitting TRBD2. Trimming at V came to 3 bases and at J to 2 bases, leaving 12 bases not matched to a gene. Germline V lookup: CDR1 SGHRS, CDR2 YFSETQ. The CDR3 covers 17 residues. The CDR3 sequence: CASSSRRAGPITDTQYF. The CDR3 DNA sequence: TGCGCCAGCAGCTCGCGGAGAGCGGGGCCTATCACAGATACGCAGTATTTT.

This clonotype was counted only a few times. The V gene is TRBV20-1, the J gene TRBJ2-2; a possible D gene is TRBD2 (5 bases). The CDR3 is made up of 17 amino acids. V was trimmed by 0 bases and J by 6 bases, leaving 20 bases between them. CDR1 is DFQATT and CDR2 is SNEGSKA in the germline V gene (reference sequence). CDR3 protein: CSARDYEGQRSAGELFF. CDR3 sequence (DNA): TGCAGTGCTAGAGATTATGAGGGTCAAAGGTCTGCCGGGGAGCTGTTTTTT.

This clonotype has a handful of counts. The rearrangement links TRBV20-1 to TRBJ2-3; D is unclear. There are 13 residues in the CDR3. Per germline, CDR1 DFQATT and CDR2 SNEGSKA (reference sequence). Trimming took off 6 bases at V and 0 bases at J, with 10 bases between the two ends. This CDR3 reads CSAPPYSTDTQYF. The CDR3 region has the DNA TGCAGTGCCCCACCCTATAGCACAGATACGCAGTATTTT.

The chain recombines TRBV6-5 with TRBJ2-6; 8 bases are a match to TRBD2. Germline V CDR1 and CDR2: MNHEY, SVGAGI. The CDR3 spans 20 residues. V dropped 5 bases and J dropped 0; count of bases not matched to a gene: 15. CDR3 DNA sequence: TGTGCCAGCAGTCAACCTCCGGGGCGGGAGGACCACTCTGGGGCCAACGTCCTGACTTTC. It encodes CASSQPPGREDHSGANVLTF.

This rearrangement joins TRBV5-1 to TRBJ2-1; 15 bases are shared with TRBD2. The CDR3 has 17 amino acids. After removal of 0 bases from V and 6 bases from J, the junction contained 4 bases not matched to a gene. From germline, CDR1 is SGHRS and CDR2 YFSETQ. This CDR3 reads CASSLVGTSGGSNEQFF. The DNA for the CDR3 is TGCGCCAGCAGCTTGGTTGGGACTAGCGGGGGGTCCAATGAGCAGTTCTTC.

This clonotype has just a few counts. The CDR3 spells CASSLSTGPVDTQYF. The CDR3 coding sequence is TGTGCCAGCAGTTTATCGACAGGGCCGGTAGATACGCAGTATTTT. The chain has TRBV28 and TRBJ2-3; 7 bases line up with TRBD1. Trimming at V came to 1 base and at J to 5 bases, leaving 6 bases not matched to a gene. This CDR3 has 15 residues. From germline, CDR1 is MDHEN and CDR2 SYDVKM.

The J gene is TRBJ1-4, the V gene TRBV7-2, with D unresolved. There are 15 residues in the CDR3. V lost 6 bases and J 5 bases, leaving 16 bases between the germline ends. Germline CDR1 SGHTA, CDR2 FQGNSA. The CDR3 DNA reads as TGTGCCAGCAGGTTGGGCGGACTCCTCAATGAAAAACTGTTTTTT. Translation: CASRLGGLLNEKLFF.

This clonotype was seen a few times. This chain connects TRBV12-3 or TRBV12-4 to TRBJ1-3, with D possibly being TRBD1 (6 bases). The CDR3 contains 14 residues. Trimming cost V 1 base and J 3 bases, with 7 bases left between them. The CDR3 loop is CASSLDRVGNTIYF. The CDR3 DNA sequence: TGTGCCAGCAGTTTAGACAGGGTTGGAAACACCATATATTTT.

In this sample, this clonotype turned up a few times. The chain combines TRBV11-2 with TRBJ2-7, with TRBD1 matching over 9 bases. V was clipped by 1 base and J by 0 bases; unmatched bases: 4. The CDR3 extends over 16 amino acids. Per the germline V gene, CDR1 is SGHAT and CDR2 is FQNNGV. CDR3 sequence: CASSLGGTGSSYEQYF. The CDR3 coding sequence is TGTGCCAGCAGCTTAGGTGGGACAGGGAGCTCCTACGAGCAGTACTTC.

This clonotype was recorded a few times. V usage is TRBV20-1 and J usage is TRBJ1-5; 9 nucleotides match TRBD1. Trimming at V came to 0 bases and at J to 1 base, leaving 4 bases not matched to a gene. Germline CDR1 reads DFQATT; CDR2 reads SNEGSKA (reference sequence). CDR3 length: 16 amino acids. In DNA, the CDR3 is TGCAGTGCTAGAGATTGGGGACAGGGAAGCAATCAGCCCCAGCATTTT. Protein product: CSARDWGQGSNQPQHF.

This sequence joins TRBV20-1 and TRBJ2-1; D is undetermined. The CDR3 contains 11 residues. Trimming took 0 bases from V and 12 from J, leaving 9 bases between them. Germline loops: CDR1 DFQATT, CDR2 SNEGSKA (reference sequence). The CDR3, as DNA: TGCAGTGCTAGAGACAGCCCATGGCAGTTCTTC. Translation: CSARDSPWQFF.

V usage is TRBV6-1 and J usage is TRBJ2-3, with D unclear. V gave up 4 bases and J gave up 3 bases, with 14 bases separating them. Per the germline V gene, CDR1 is MNHNS and CDR2 is SASEGT. The CDR3 runs 15 residues. This CDR3 is CASSAVDPLTDTQYF. The DNA of the CDR3 is TGTGCCAGCAGTGCCGTGGACCCCCTTACAGATACGCAGTATTTT.

This chain uses TRBV4-1 with TRBJ2-2; a possible D gene is TRBD2 (6 bases). V lost 3 bases, J lost 7 bases, and 12 bases lay in between. CDR1 is MGHRA and CDR2 is YSYEKL in the germline V gene. The CDR3 runs to 14 residues. CDR3 in DNA: TGCGCCAGCAGCCAGGTCCCCGGGGGCGGGGAGCTGTTTTTT. As protein: CASSQVPGGGELFF.

This CDR3 is CAISGGQGRVTQYF. CDR3 DNA: TGTGCCATCAGTGGCGGACAGGGAAGGGTTACGCAGTATTTT. The rearrangement uses TRBV10-3 and TRBJ2-3; 8 positions match TRBD1. The CDR3 loop spans 14 amino acids. V was pared by 4 bases and J by 8 bases, with 8 bases of the junction left unmatched. The germline V gene has CDR1 ENHRY and CDR2 SYGVKD.

The CDR3 spells CASSQGYAGNTGELFF. Written as DNA, the CDR3 is TGTGCCAGCAGCCAAGGGTATGCAGGGAACACCGGGGAGCTGTTTTTT. The chain uses TRBV3-1 and TRBJ2-2; D gene uncertain. Germline CDR1 is LGHDT and CDR2 is YNNKEL (reference sequence). CDR3 size: 16 residues. Trimming took off 1 base at V and 1 base at J, with 10 bases between the two ends.

The chain carries TRBV15 and TRBJ1-5, with D hard to call. Trimming cost V 5 bases and J 1 base, with 6 bases left between them. This CDR3 has 13 residues. CDR1 LNHNV and CDR2 YYDKDF come from the germline V gene (reference sequence). The CDR3 loop reads CATSPTSNQPQHF. Written as DNA, the CDR3 is TGTGCCACCAGCCCCACGAGCAATCAGCCCCAGCATTTT.

This clonotype has more than one count but fewer than ten. This chain joins TRBV12-3 or TRBV12-4 and TRBJ2-1; D is perhaps TRBD2 (5 bases). The V and J ends lost 2 bases and 8 bases respectively, with 19 bases between them. The CDR3 is 16 residues long. This CDR3 reads CASSLRFEDWRHEQFF. CDR3 nucleotides: TGTGCCAGCAGTTTACGTTTCGAGGACTGGCGCCATGAGCAGTTCTTC.

The V gene is TRBV12-3 or TRBV12-4, the J gene TRBJ2-3; 10 bases match TRBD2. Germline trimming cut 4 bases from V and 1 base from J; bases unmatched to any gene: 11. There are 18 residues in the CDR3. The CDR3 region has the DNA TGTGCCAGCAGTTCGATCGGATTTACTAGCGGGGGCACAGATACGCAGTATTTT. Translated, it gives CASSSIGFTSGGTDTQYF.

This clonotype occurred a few times. The rearrangement joins TRBV6-1 to TRBJ1-1, with D unresolved. Germline CDR1 and CDR2: MNHNS and SASEGT. Trimming removed 6 bases at V and 5 bases at J, with 13 bases between. The length of the CDR3 is 13 residues. This CDR3 reads CASRREGQTEAFF. The CDR3 nucleotides read TGTGCCAGCAGGCGGGAGGGCCAAACTGAAGCTTTCTTT.

In its sample, this clonotype was seen a few times. The chain has TRBV18 and TRBJ2-7; TRBD1 agrees at 12 bases. V trimming: 0 bases; J trimming: 9 bases; junction bases outside the gene matches: 3. The CDR3 runs to 14 residues. Germline V CDR1 and CDR2: KGHSH, LQKENI. Here the CDR3 DNA reads TGTGCCAGCTCACCACCGGGACAGGGGGCAGGGCAGTACTTC. This gives the protein CASSPPGQGAGQYF.

The chain carries TRBV6-2 or TRBV6-3 and TRBJ2-1, with 7 bases that match TRBD2. The J segment lost 9 bases and the V segment lost 6 bases, leaving 8 bases of the junction unmatched. This CDR3 is built from 13 residues. Looked up from germline, CDR1 is MNHEY and CDR2 is SVGEGT. CDR3 sequence reads: CASRSAGLGEQFF. DNA of the CDR3: TGTGCCAGCAGGTCAGCGGGACTGGGTGAGCAGTTCTTC.

The chain joins TRBV18 to TRBJ2-7, with TRBD1 as a possible D gene (8 bases). Looked up from germline, CDR1 is KGHSH and CDR2 is LQKENI. The CDR3 extends over 16 amino acids. Between the trimmed V and J ends, which lost 4 bases and 5 bases, there was a span of 21 bases. The CDR3 reads CASSLDRGGGLHEQYF. The CDR3 nucleotides read TGTGCCAGCTCACTCGACAGGGGAGGGGGTTTGCACGAGCAGTACTTC.

The rearrangement joins TRBV14 to TRBJ2-3; D possibly corresponds to TRBD1 (5 bases). The CDR3 runs to 14 residues. Germline CDR1 SGHDN, CDR2 FVKESK. Trimming pared 2 bases from V and 4 bases from J, leaving 10 bases between. The CDR3 DNA reads as TGTGCCAGCAGCCAACTGGGGCCAGCAGATACGCAGTATTTT. As protein: CASSQLGPADTQYF.

This clonotype was seen more than once but under ten times. This chain links TRBV5-5 with TRBJ2-3; TRBD2 aligns across 7 bases. The J segment lost 6 bases and the V segment lost 1 base, leaving 2 bases of the junction unmatched. Germline V CDR1 and CDR2: SGHKS, YYEKEE (reference sequence). This CDR3 is built from 13 residues. DNA of the CDR3: TGTGCCAGCAGCTTGCTAGCGGTGGATACGCAGTATTTT. Residues: CASSLLAVDTQYF.

V usage is TRBV2 and J usage is TRBJ2-7; 9 nucleotides agree with TRBD1. Germline CDR1 SNHLY, CDR2 FYNNEI. CDR3 length equals 15 residues. The junction had 8 bases not matched to a gene; V was cut back by 4 bases and J by 4 bases. Here the CDR3 reads CASSGPGQGTYEQYF. CDR3 in DNA: TGTGCCAGCAGTGGGCCGGGACAGGGTACTTACGAGCAGTACTTC.

The chain combines TRBV12-3 or TRBV12-4 with TRBJ2-1; TRBD2 matches 9 bases. The CDR3 extends over 15 amino acids. The J segment lost 8 bases and the V segment lost 5 bases, leaving 10 bases of the junction unmatched. The CDR3 bases are TGTGCCAGCAGTCTCTCCGGGACTAGCATCCATGAGCAGTTCTTC. Translating it yields CASSLSGTSIHEQFF.